The clone carrying this T cell receptor beta chain was seen many times. From germline, CDR1 is LNHNV and CDR2 YYDKDF (reference sequence). The V end was cut by 1 base, the J end by 2 bases, with 8 bases between. The CDR3 runs 15 residues. This sample stems from a study of blood T cell repertoires in COVID-19. On the study more broadly: Some COVID-19 samples were acute and others convalescent; all came from the United States, Italy and Spain. PBMCs, B-cell-depleted T cells, or T cells were the source of the cDNA or gDNA that made up the material.

In the source study's methods: Counts of nucleated cells, estimated from reference gene primer amplification, were obtained. Data came from immunoSEQ multiplex PCR; TCRdb stores just in-frame clones and leaves some out. The V and J calls and the clone size are those of that table, but D and trimming were determined from the DNA. This repertoire shows 130,000 to 150,000 clones, about four fifths found once; its top ten account for approximately 9.2%. Material for sequencing was peripheral blood. This chain links TRBV15 with TRBJ2-2; D remains unclear. The TCR originated in a human donor with acute or convalescent COVID-19. The donor label of this sample is uncertain. The CDR3 DNA reads as TGTGCCACCAGCAGAGCCTCTTTAAACACCGGGGAGCTGTTTTTT. Its protein product is CATSRASLNTGELFF.